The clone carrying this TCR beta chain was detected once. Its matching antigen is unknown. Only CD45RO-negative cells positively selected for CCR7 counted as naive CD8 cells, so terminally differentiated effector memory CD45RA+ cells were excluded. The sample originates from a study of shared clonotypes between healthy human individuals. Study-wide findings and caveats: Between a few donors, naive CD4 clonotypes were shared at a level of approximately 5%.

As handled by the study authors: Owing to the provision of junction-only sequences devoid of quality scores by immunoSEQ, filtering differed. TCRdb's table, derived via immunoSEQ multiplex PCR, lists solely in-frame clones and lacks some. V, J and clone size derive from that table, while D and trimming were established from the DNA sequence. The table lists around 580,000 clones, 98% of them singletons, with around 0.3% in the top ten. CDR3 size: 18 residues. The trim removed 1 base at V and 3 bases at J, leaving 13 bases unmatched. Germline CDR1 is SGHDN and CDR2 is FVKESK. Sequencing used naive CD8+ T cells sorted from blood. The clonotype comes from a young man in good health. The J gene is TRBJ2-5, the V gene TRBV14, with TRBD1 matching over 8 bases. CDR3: CASSQGPGTGLGKETQYF. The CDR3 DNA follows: TGTGCCAGCAGCCAAGGGCCAGGGACAGGTCTGGGGAAAGAGACCCAGTACTTC.